This T cell receptor beta chain was observed in a study of PD-1 blockade in classical Hodgkin lymphoma. Study-level points and caveats: Similar baseline diversity was found in complete responders and newly diagnosed patients. Compared with healthy donors, newly diagnosed patients reportedly showed lower baseline TCR diversity.

Libraries were prepared by immunoSEQ multiplex PCR; TCRdb keeps only in-frame clonotypes and omits some of them. The sample shows nearly 60,000 clones, 75% to 95% of them seen only once. About this clone: Its antigen remains unidentified.

This CDR3 has 14 residues. The junction had 2 bases not matched to a gene; V was cut back by 6 bases and J by 1 base. The germline CDR1 and CDR2 sequences are MNHEY and SMNVEV (reference sequence). All patients relapsed after autologous stem cell transplantation, and brentuximab vedotin exposure varied. This chain uses TRBV27 with TRBJ2-3, with TRBD1 identical over 9 bases. The TCR originated in a human donor with classical Hodgkin lymphoma. Here the sequenced sample was peripheral blood mononuclear cells (PBMCs), taken before the second cycle of nivolumab. The CDR3 DNA follows: TGTGCCAGCAGAAGACAGGGGGGCACAGATACGCAGTATTTT. This translates into CASRRQGGTDTQYF.